This entry is about one T cell receptor (beta chain). The target antigen is unknown. The sample originates from a study of shared clonotypes between healthy human individuals. Study-wide results and caveats: Clonotype sharing levels among donors were expected to vary with sequencing depth. All-four-donor shared clonotypes had higher generation probabilities than non-shared clonotypes did. Estimated richness values were generally larger in naive subsets than in memory subsets.

At a deep level, the assay was run. TCRdb's copy holds only in-frame clones and misses some; the assay was immunoSEQ multiplex PCR. The data show roughly 850,000 clones, roughly 96% seen once. CDR1 and CDR2 from the germline V gene are SGHDN and FVKESK. This CDR3 contains 15 residues. After removal of 4 bases from V and 9 bases from J, the junction contained 7 bases not matched to a gene. CD8 cells classed as naive were CD45RO-negative and positively selected for CCR7, excluding terminally differentiated effector memory CD45RA+ cells. The chain has TRBV14 and TRBJ2-4, with 12 bases aligning to TRBD2. The receptor's source is a young man in good health. Sequencing was done on a sample of naive CD8+ T cells sorted from blood. CDR3 protein: CASSRTSGRPGIQYF. CDR3 coding DNA: TGTGCCAGCAGCCGTACTAGCGGGAGGCCCGGCATTCAGTACTTC. The full variable domain, its missing parts supplied by reference TRBV14 and TRBJ2-4, is EAGVTQFPSHSVIEKGQTVTLRCDPISGHDNLYWYRRVMGKEIKFLLHFVKESKQDESGMPNNRFLAERTGGTYSTLKVQPAELEDSGVYFCASSRTSGRPGIQYFGAGTRLSVL.